Sequencing of this T cell receptor beta chain was carried out in a study of T cell clonotyping in hematopoietic cell transplantation. Looking at the study overall: Pretransplant recipient samples were taken after cytoreduction.

Study-level findings and limits: No sorting was done, leaving CD4 and CD8 contributions mixed. Pathologically expanded recipient clonotypes increased progressively from day 30 to day 180 as diversity fell.

This clone was detected only a few times. Its antigen is still unknown. Germline values: CDR1 SGHVS, CDR2 FNYEAQ. There are 14 residues in the CDR3. V dropped 0 bases and J dropped 0 bases, with 2 bases sitting between them. Time point of the sample: recipient sample about 28 days before transplant, after cytoreduction. Measured with immunoSEQ multiplex PCR; TCRdb has only the in-frame clones, and not every one. The data contain approximately 18,000 clones, approximately 77% of them seen just once; the ten biggest clones take up less than 20%. This chain uses TRBV7-6 with TRBJ1-4; D unclear. The source material was peripheral blood mononuclear cells, sampled before stem cell transplant. The clonotype comes from a man in his fifties or sixties with acute myeloid leukemia. Some clones in this sample may be carry-over from other donors' samples. The CDR3 loop is CASSLAATNEKLFF. In DNA form, the CDR3 reads TGTGCCAGCAGCTTAGCTGCAACTAATGAAAAACTGTTTTTT.